This T cell receptor (beta chain) is drawn from a study of blood T cell repertoires in COVID-19. The V gene's germline CDR1 is SGHNT and CDR2 YENEEA. The CDR3 is 15 residues long. V shed 4 bases, J shed 4 bases, and the junction held 6 bases outside the gene matches. Cohort 3 donors were reported recovered after two negative PCRs, clearance, or symptom resolution. The repertoire was sequenced with immunoSEQ multiplex PCR; TCRdb's copy has only in-frame clones and lacks some. The table has approximately 500,000 clones, roughly 90% seen once. Sequencing was performed on PBMCs or T cells enriched from blood (not recorded which). The chain uses TRBV11-3 and TRBJ2-1, with 8 bases fitting TRBD1. This TCR derives from a woman between 40 and 55 years old who had recovered from COVID-19. CDR3 DNA: TGTGCCAGCAGCTCGACAGGGGTCCGGTACAATGAGCAGTTCTTC. This translates into CASSSTGVRYNEQFF.